This T cell receptor (beta chain) stems from a study of blood T cells in healthy people across ages. Broader study findings: Long-lived donors exceeded aged donors in naive CD4+ cells and diversity. Age brought a roughly linear fall in TCR beta diversity measured per million T cells.

Regarding this clonotype: What it recognizes is unknown.

Together with a sample-barcoded 5' primer, a J-beta primer mix was included in a second PCR lasting about 6 to 12 cycles. Via MiXCR, TCRdb re-called the 5' RACE reads, giving one row per CDR3 protein. The sample gives 580,000 or so distinct CDR3 sequences, roughly 48% of which show up once; roughly 24% is in the top ten. J gave up 0 bases and V 6 bases, and 7 bases lay outside the gene matches. The germline gives CDR1 MDHEN, CDR2 SYDVKM. The CDR3 loop spans 18 amino acids. The sequence came from an elderly man in good health. The chain uses TRBV28 and TRBJ2-1, with TRBD2 matching over 14 bases. Sequenced sample: blood. The CDR3 reads CASRGLAGGSRSYNEQFF. The CDR3 nucleotides are TGTGCCAGCAGAGGACTAGCGGGGGGTTCTCGCTCCTACAATGAGCAGTTCTTC.